Listed here are 26 T cell receptor beta chains from one sample, sequenced in a study of blood T cell repertoires in COVID-19. This table comes from immunoSEQ multiplex PCR, and its TCRdb copy is limited to in-frame clones, with some not included. The table has over 150,000 clones, around 79% seen once. Material: peripheral blood. These receptors came from a man of 80 years or more with acute or convalescent COVID-19.

The chain is built from TRBV6-5 and TRBJ2-3; perhaps TRBD2 as D (6 bases). The CDR3 contains 14 residues. Per germline, CDR1 MNHEY and CDR2 SVGAGI. V was pared by 6 bases and J by 1 base, with 11 bases between. Here the CDR3 reads CASRGGLGTDTQYF. The DNA of the CDR3 is TGTGCCAGCAGGGGAGGACTTGGCACAGATACGCAGTATTTT.

The V and J genes are TRBV30 and TRBJ2-1, with TRBD2 as a possible D gene (6 bases). Trimming pared 2 bases from V and 0 bases from J, leaving 11 bases between. This CDR3 spans 15 amino acids. Looked up from germline, CDR1 is GTSNPN and CDR2 is SVGIG (reference sequence). CDR3 coding DNA: TGTGCCTGGAGTCTGGGCGGGGCCTCCTACAATGAGCAGTTCTTC. It yields the protein CAWSLGGASYNEQFF.

V and J are TRBV7-9 and TRBJ2-1, with TRBD2 matching 8 bases. J lost 3 bases, V lost 5 bases, and 12 bases had no gene match. This CDR3 spans 17 amino acids. Germline values: CDR1 SEHNR, CDR2 FQNEAQ (reference sequence). The CDR3 loop reads CASSVRWAGTSYNEQFF. As DNA, the CDR3 is TGTGCCAGCAGCGTTCGTTGGGCCGGGACTAGCTACAATGAGCAGTTCTTC.

The CDR3 is CASKPRQGYEQYV. Here the CDR3 DNA reads TGTGCCAGCAAACCCCGGCAGGGCTACGAGCAGTACGTC. V usage is TRBV27 and J usage is TRBJ2-7; D might be TRBD1 (5 bases). Looked up from germline, CDR1 is MNHEY and CDR2 is SMNVEV (reference sequence). V lost 7 bases and J 3 bases, leaving 13 bases between the germline ends. The CDR3 loop spans 13 amino acids.

The chain combines TRBV30 with TRBJ1-2; D gene ambiguous. V lost 2 bases and J lost 5, with 12 bases in between. The CDR3 length is 13 residues. In germline, CDR1 is GTSNPN, CDR2 SVGIG (reference sequence). CDR3 sequence: CAWSPLGRYGYTF. The CDR3, as DNA: TGTGCCTGGAGTCCCCTCGGTCGGTATGGCTACACCTTC.

The chain recombines TRBV5-4 with TRBJ2-2; perhaps TRBD2 as D (6 bases). CDR3 length: 15 residues. With 0 bases removed from V and 6 bases from J, the gap between germline ends came to 12 bases. In germline, CDR1 is SGHNT, CDR2 YYREEE (reference sequence). The chain's CDR3 is CASSLGGVGPGELFF. CDR3 bases: TGTGCCAGCAGCTTGGGGGGGGTTGGACCCGGGGAGCTGTTTTTT.

The chain is built from TRBV10-3 and TRBJ2-7; TRBD2 matches 7 bases. Germline V lookup: CDR1 ENHRY, CDR2 SYGVKD. The length of the CDR3 is 13 residues. With 2 bases clipped from V and 7 bases from J, the junction kept 5 bases outside the gene matches. The CDR3 DNA sequence: TGTGCCATCAGTGAGAGGGAGGGATGGGAGCAGTACGTC. This codes for CAISEREGWEQYV.

The rearrangement uses TRBV28 and TRBJ2-2; possible D gene TRBD1, 6 bases. This CDR3 contains 16 residues. CDR1 MDHEN and CDR2 SYDVKM come from the germline V gene. V dropped 2 bases and J dropped 4 bases, with 14 bases sitting between them. The CDR3 loop is CASSLSQGLSTGELFF. Written as DNA, the CDR3 is TGTGCCAGCAGTTTAAGCCAGGGGTTGTCCACCGGGGAGCTGTTTTTT.

This clone appeared a few times. V is TRBV5-1 and J is TRBJ2-1; 9 positions agree with TRBD2. V lost 6 bases, J lost 5 bases, and 9 bases stayed unmatched. The germline gives CDR1 SGHRS, CDR2 YFSETQ. The CDR3 consists of 15 residues. This chain's CDR3 is CASKVAGAIDNEQFF. The CDR3 DNA reads TGCGCCAGCAAGGTAGCGGGGGCGATCGACAATGAGCAGTTCTTC.

The CDR3 is CASSLGLAGDTDTQYF. Here the CDR3 DNA reads TGTGCCAGCAGCTTAGGACTAGCGGGGGACACAGATACGCAGTATTTT. This chain connects TRBV11-3 to TRBJ2-3, with 12 bases aligning to TRBD2. Germline CDR1 SGHNT, CDR2 YENEEA. V lost 1 base, J lost 2 bases, and 1 base stayed unmatched. The CDR3 loop spans 16 amino acids.

The chain employs TRBV7-9 and TRBJ2-5; 11 bases are a match to TRBD2. This CDR3 region has 16 residues. Trimming cost V 5 bases and J 5 bases; bases outside gene matches: 10. Germline V gives CDR1 SEHNR, CDR2 FQNEAQ (reference sequence). CDR3 protein: CASSPVAGGPGETQYF. CDR3 nucleotides: TGTGCCAGCAGCCCCGTAGCGGGGGGGCCAGGGGAGACCCAGTACTTC.

In its sample, this clone was seen many times. The J gene is TRBJ1-6, the V gene TRBV5-1, with D possibly matching TRBD1 (5 bases). CDR3 length: 15 residues. The V gene lost 0 bases and the J gene lost 10 bases, with 14 bases spanning the gap. Germline values: CDR1 SGHRS, CDR2 YFSETQ. CDR3 sequence reads: CASSLGSGLGSPLHF. As DNA, the CDR3 is TGCGCCAGCAGCTTGGGTTCAGGGCTAGGATCACCCCTCCACTTT.

The J gene is TRBJ2-7, the V gene TRBV18; possibly TRBD1 for D (6 bases). Deletions cut 5 bases from V and 4 bases from J, with 15 bases between. Germline CDR1 reads KGHSH; CDR2 reads LQKENI. CDR3 size: 14 residues. The CDR3 protein is CASSNTGIGYEQYF. The CDR3 DNA follows: TGTGCCAGCTCAAACACAGGGATAGGATACGAGCAGTACTTC.

The chain recombines TRBV19 with TRBJ1-2; TRBD1 is a possible D gene (5 bases). CDR3 length: 18 amino acids. Germline CDR1 is LNHDA and CDR2 is SQIVND (reference sequence). V was cut by 7 bases and J by 3 bases, with 27 bases left in between. CDR3 coding DNA: TGTGCCAGTATTAATGCCATCGGGTCATTCCAAGGGGACTATGGCTACACCTTC. This translates into CASINAIGSFQGDYGYTF.

This clone was recorded only once. This chain connects TRBV15 to TRBJ2-2; 11 nucleotides match TRBD2. The CDR3 runs 19 residues. V gave up 0 bases and J gave up 1 base; unmatched junction bases: 7. Germline CDR1 is LNHNV and CDR2 is YYDKDF (reference sequence). The CDR3 DNA is TGTGCCACCAGCAGAGATTACGGACTAGCGGGTATGAACACCGGGGAGCTGTTTTTT. Amino acid sequence: CATSRDYGLAGMNTGELFF.

V is TRBV24-1 and J is TRBJ2-5; TRBD2 agrees at 7 bases. The ends lost 5 bases at V and 4 bases at J; junction bases unmatched: 15. The CDR3 runs 17 residues. Germline CDR1 and CDR2: KGHDR and SFDVKD. The CDR3 here is CATSAGLLAVGGETQYF. The CDR3 bases are TGTGCCACCAGTGCCGGGCTGCTAGCGGTCGGAGGAGAGACCCAGTACTTC.

This chain connects TRBV7-9 to TRBJ1-3; no clear D. Trimming took 5 bases from V and 9 from J, leaving 17 bases between them. The CDR3 extends over 14 amino acids. The germline V gene has CDR1 SEHNR and CDR2 FQNEAQ (reference sequence). The CDR3 here is CASSLLSGTTTIYF. The CDR3 bases are TGTGCCAGCAGCCTTCTTTCAGGAACGACCACCATATATTTT.

The genes are TRBV29-1 and TRBJ2-1, with D maybe TRBD1 (6 bases). V was cut by 0 bases and J by 5 bases, with 8 bases left in between. This CDR3 has 13 residues. The germline V gene has CDR1 SQVTM and CDR2 ANQGSEA. In DNA, the CDR3 is TGCAGCGTTGAAGATCACAGGGACAATGAGCAGTTCTTC. It specifies CSVEDHRDNEQFF.

This clone was recorded once. The chain combines TRBV7-9 with TRBJ2-2; D not certain. Per the germline V gene, CDR1 is SEHNR and CDR2 is FQNEAQ (reference sequence). There are 13 residues in the CDR3. The V end lost 7 bases, the J end lost 3 bases, and 9 bases lay between the germline ends. The chain's CDR3 is CASNSRDTGELFF. In nucleotides, the CDR3 is TGTGCCAGCAACAGCCGTGACACCGGGGAGCTGTTTTTT. Variable domain in full (rest from reference TRBV7-9 and TRBJ2-2): DTGVSQNPRHKITKRGQNVTFRCDPISEHNRLYWYRQTLGQGPEFLTYFQNEAQLEKSRLLSDRFSAERPKGSFSTLEIQRTEQGDSAMYLCASNSRDTGELFFGEGSRLTVL.

The chain links TRBV9 to TRBJ2-3; D is perhaps TRBD1 (6 bases). V was cut by 0 bases and J by 2 bases, with 13 bases left in between. Germline loops: CDR1 SGDLS, CDR2 YYNGEE. The CDR3 has 16 amino acids. CDR3 nucleotide sequence: TGTGCCAGCAGCGTAGTGGGGGCTTCGGCCACAGATACGCAGTATTTT. It specifies CASSVVGASATDTQYF.

This clone showed up just a few times. V gene TRBV9 combines with J gene TRBJ2-2, with 8 bases lining up with TRBD2. This CDR3 comprises 16 residues. V lost 4 bases, J lost 9 bases, and 14 bases stayed unmatched. From germline, CDR1 is SGDLS and CDR2 YYNGEE. The CDR3 region is CASSTRTSPSPRELFF. In DNA, the CDR3 is TGTGCCAGCAGCACCCGGACTAGCCCCTCCCCCAGGGAGCTGTTTTTT.

The sample holds one count of this clone. This rearrangement joins TRBV6-5 to TRBJ2-5, with D maybe TRBD1 (6 bases). CDR3 length: 13 amino acids. Per germline, CDR1 MNHEY and CDR2 SVGAGI. Trimming cost V 6 bases and J 3 bases, with 11 bases left between them. Written as DNA, the CDR3 is TGTGCCAGCAGCGGGACAACTAAAGAGACCCAGTACTTC. Amino acid sequence: CASSGTTKETQYF.

The rearrangement uses TRBV18 and TRBJ2-1, with 7 nucleotides matching TRBD2. Trimming took 3 bases from V and 3 from J; bases not matched to a gene: 5. The CDR3 contains 15 residues. Germline loops: CDR1 KGHSH, CDR2 LQKENI. The CDR3 here is CASSPLAVNYNEQFF. The CDR3 region has the DNA TGTGCCAGCTCACCGCTAGCGGTTAACTACAATGAGCAGTTCTTC. The whole variable domain, remainder taken from reference TRBV18 and TRBJ2-1, is NAGVMQNPRHLVRRRGQEARLRCSPMKGHSHVYWYRQLPEEGLKFMVYLQKENIIDESGMPKERFSAEFPKEGPSILRIQQVVRGDSAAYFCASSPLAVNYNEQFFGPGTRLTVL.

The chain employs TRBV6-5 and TRBJ1-2; 9 nucleotides match TRBD1. Germline CDR1 and CDR2: MNHEY and SVGAGI. The CDR3 length is 13 residues. J lost 6 bases, V lost 6 bases, and 5 bases had no gene match. The CDR3 protein is CASRTTGGNGYTF. The CDR3, as DNA: TGTGCCAGCAGGACGACAGGGGGGAATGGCTACACCTTC.

The J gene is TRBJ2-1, the V gene TRBV3-1 (or the pseudogene TRBV3-2); TRBD2 agrees at 12 bases. The CDR3 length is 17 residues. CDR1 and CDR2 from the germline V gene are LGHDT and YNNKEL (reference sequence). Trimming removed 1 base from V and 4 bases from J; junction bases left unmatched: 5. The CDR3: CASSQVTSGGPYNEQFF. DNA for the CDR3: TGTGCCAGCAGCCAAGTAACTAGCGGGGGGCCATACAATGAGCAGTTCTTC.

J is TRBJ2-2 and V is TRBV18; a possible D gene is TRBD1 (6 bases). V was clipped by 3 bases and J by 0 bases, with 11 bases between them. This CDR3 is 16 amino acids long. The germline gives CDR1 KGHSH, CDR2 LQKENI. CDR3 coding DNA: TGTGCCAGCTCACCGACCGGGACACCGAACACCGGGGAGCTGTTTTTT. It yields the protein CASSPTGTPNTGELFF.